Reported below is one T cell receptor (beta chain). Its antigen is undetermined. The data derive from a study of OX40 agonist ivuxolimab in advanced cancers. Assay used: immunoSEQ multiplex PCR; TCRdb lists only in-frame clones, some missing. The sample gives about 58,000 clones, about nine tenths of which show up once; approximately 0.8% is in the top ten. Points from the study as a whole: Partial responders treated at 0.1-3.0 mg/kg exhibited clonal expansion among the lowest measured.

The source of this sequence is an adult with an advanced solid tumor such as melanoma, head and neck, liver or kidney cancer. The specimen comprised CD4+ or CD8+ T cells sorted from blood, sampled in a trial of the OX40 agonist ivuxolimab.

CDR3 sequence reads: CASSDSASGANVLTF. The CDR3 DNA reads as TGTGCCAGCAGTGACTCTGCCTCTGGGGCCAACGTCCTGACTTTC. The V and J genes are TRBV6-4 and TRBJ2-6; D not resolved. The CDR3 spans 15 residues. Germline CDR1 MRHNA, CDR2 SNTAGT. The V end lost 0 bases, the J end lost 0 bases, and 3 bases lay between the germline ends.